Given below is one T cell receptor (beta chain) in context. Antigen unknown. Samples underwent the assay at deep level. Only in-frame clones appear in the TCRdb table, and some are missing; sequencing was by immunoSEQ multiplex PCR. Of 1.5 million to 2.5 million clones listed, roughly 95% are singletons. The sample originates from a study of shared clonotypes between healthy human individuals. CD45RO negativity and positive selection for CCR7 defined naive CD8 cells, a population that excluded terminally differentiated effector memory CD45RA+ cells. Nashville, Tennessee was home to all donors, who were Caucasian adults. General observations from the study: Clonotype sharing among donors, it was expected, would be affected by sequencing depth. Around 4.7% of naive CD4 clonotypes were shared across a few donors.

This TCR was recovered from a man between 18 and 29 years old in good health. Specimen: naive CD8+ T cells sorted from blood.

The CDR3 is CASSLLDRRYGYTF. CDR3 nucleotide sequence: TGTGCCAGCAGCTTACTCGACAGGAGATATGGCTACACCTTC. The J gene is TRBJ1-2, the V gene TRBV7-9; perhaps TRBD1 as D (6 bases). Trimming took 2 bases from V and 5 from J, leaving 12 bases between them. Germline CDR1 reads SEHNR; CDR2 reads FQNEAQ (reference sequence). CDR3 length: 14 amino acids.